The 8 T cell receptor beta chains below come from one sample, sequenced in a study of cytomegalovirus exposure and HLA in healthy donors. PCR involved 60 Vbeta and 13 Jbeta primers. Produced via immunoSEQ multiplex PCR; TCRdb's table is partial and in-frame only. The sample carries about 130,000 clones, 60% to 80% recorded once. The sample comprised PBMCs. The source of these receptors is a woman in her forties or fifties in good health and CMV-seronegative.

The chain has TRBV28 and TRBJ2-2, with a tentative D call TRBD2 (6 bases). The CDR3 loop spans 16 amino acids. Germline CDR1 MDHEN, CDR2 SYDVKM. V lost 3 bases, J lost 4 bases, and 15 bases lay in between. CDR3 amino acids: CASSFLASVRTGELFF. CDR3 nucleotides: TGTGCCAGCAGTTTCCTCGCTAGCGTCCGCACCGGGGAGCTGTTTTTT. The variable domain in full, completed from reference TRBV28 and TRBJ2-2, reads DVKVTQSSRYLVKRTGEKVFLECVQDMDHENMFWYRQDPGLGLRLIYFSYDVKMKEKGDIPEGYSVSREKKERFSLILESASTNQTSMYLCASSFLASVRTGELFFGEGSRLTVL.

Remarks on this clone: Different DNA sequences within this sample yield the same CDR3. The V call is TRBV27, the J call TRBJ1-1, with D hard to call. The CDR3 has 14 residues. The ends were cut back, 2 bases at V and 2 bases at J, with 9 bases in the middle. Germline V gene data show CDR1 as MNHEY and CDR2 as SMNVEV (reference sequence). CDR3 residues: CASSLRGPNTEAFF. For the CDR3, the DNA is TGTGCCAGCAGTTTAAGAGGGCCTAACACTGAAGCTTTCTTT.

This chain uses TRBV30 with TRBJ2-7; the match to TRBD2 covers 7 bases. This CDR3 has 14 residues. The J segment lost 4 bases and the V segment lost 5 bases, leaving 11 bases of the junction unmatched. Germline V gene data show CDR1 as GTSNPN and CDR2 as SVGIG (reference sequence). The CDR3 reads CAWEPSGVYYEQYF. For the CDR3, the DNA is TGTGCCTGGGAACCGAGCGGGGTGTATTACGAGCAGTACTTC.

This sequence joins TRBV19 and TRBJ2-6, with a weak D call TRBD1 (6 bases). The germline gives CDR1 LNHDA, CDR2 SQIVND (reference sequence). V lost 3 bases to trimming and J lost 2 bases, with 14 bases between them. The CDR3 runs to 17 residues. The CDR3 sequence: CASSIEGVKPGANVLTF. In DNA form, the CDR3 reads TGTGCCAGTAGTATTGAGGGGGTGAAGCCTGGGGCCAACGTCCTGACTTTC.

The V call is TRBV28, the J call TRBJ2-4; perhaps TRBD2 as D (7 bases). The V end was cut by 7 bases, the J end by 0 bases, with 19 bases between. The germline V gene has CDR1 MDHEN and CDR2 SYDVKM. The CDR3 loop spans 17 amino acids. CDR3 sequence: CASIAARGALAKNIQYF. As DNA, the CDR3 is TGTGCCAGCATCGCTGCCCGGGGGGCCCTAGCCAAAAACATTCAGTACTTC.

The rearrangement links TRBV25-1 to TRBJ2-1; 14 bases agree with TRBD2. Germline V gene data show CDR1 as MGHDK and CDR2 as SYGVNS. Trimming cost V 4 bases and J 2 bases; bases outside gene matches: 4. The CDR3 covers 17 residues. This CDR3 is CASSGTTSGRAYNEQFF. The CDR3 nucleotides are TGTGCCAGCAGTGGGACGACTAGCGGGAGGGCCTACAATGAGCAGTTCTTC. The variable domain in full, with the rest retrieved from reference TRBV25-1 and TRBJ2-1, is EADIYQTPRYLVIGTGKKITLECSQTMGHDKMYWYQQDPGMELHLIHYSYGVNSTEKGDLSSESTVSRIRTEHFPLTLESARPSHTSQYLCASSGTTSGRAYNEQFFGPGTRLTVL.

This clone was recorded only once. CDR3 region: CASSQGQETQYF. CDR3 DNA sequence: TGTGCCAGTTCACAGGGCCAAGAGACCCAGTACTTC. This sequence joins TRBV6-5 and TRBJ2-5, with D possibly being TRBD1 (6 bases). CDR1 is MNHEY, CDR2 SVGAGI, per germline. Trimming took off 9 bases at V and 1 base at J, with 9 bases between the two ends. The CDR3 is made up of 12 amino acids.

V is TRBV9 and J is TRBJ1-3, with a weak D call TRBD1 (5 bases). Germline-derived CDR1 and CDR2 are SGDLS and YYNGEE. The germline V and J ends were trimmed by 0 bases and 1 base, with 11 bases remaining between them. There are 16 residues in the CDR3. The DNA of the CDR3 is TGTGCCAGCAGCGTAGAAGGCAGGGCGTCTGGAAACACCATATATTTT. Amino acid sequence: CASSVEGRASGNTIYF.